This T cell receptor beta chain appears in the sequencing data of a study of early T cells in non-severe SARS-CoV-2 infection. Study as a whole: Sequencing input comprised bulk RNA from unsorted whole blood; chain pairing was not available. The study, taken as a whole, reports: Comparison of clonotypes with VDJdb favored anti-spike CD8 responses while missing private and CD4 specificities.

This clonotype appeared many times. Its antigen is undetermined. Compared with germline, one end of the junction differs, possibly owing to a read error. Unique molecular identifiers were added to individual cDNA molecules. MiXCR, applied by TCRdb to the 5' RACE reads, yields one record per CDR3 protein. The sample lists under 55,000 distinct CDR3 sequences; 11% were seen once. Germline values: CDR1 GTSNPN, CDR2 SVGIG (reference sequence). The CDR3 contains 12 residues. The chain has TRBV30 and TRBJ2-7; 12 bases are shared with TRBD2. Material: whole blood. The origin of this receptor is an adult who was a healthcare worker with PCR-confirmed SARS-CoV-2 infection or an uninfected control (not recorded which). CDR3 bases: TGTGCCTGGAGTCCCACTAGCGGGAGGCTCCAGTTC. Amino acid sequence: CAWSPTSGRLQF.